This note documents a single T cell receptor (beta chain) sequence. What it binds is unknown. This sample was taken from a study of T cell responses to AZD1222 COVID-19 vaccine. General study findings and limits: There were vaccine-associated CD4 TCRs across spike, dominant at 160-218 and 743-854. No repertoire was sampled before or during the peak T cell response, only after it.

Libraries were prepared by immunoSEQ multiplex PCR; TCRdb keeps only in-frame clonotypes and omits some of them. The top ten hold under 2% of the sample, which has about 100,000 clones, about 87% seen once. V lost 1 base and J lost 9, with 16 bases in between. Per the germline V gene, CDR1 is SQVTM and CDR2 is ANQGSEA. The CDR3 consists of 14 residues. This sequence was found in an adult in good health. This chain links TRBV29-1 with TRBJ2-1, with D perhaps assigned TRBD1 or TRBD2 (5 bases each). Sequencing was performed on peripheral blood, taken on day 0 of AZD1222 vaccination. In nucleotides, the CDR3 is TGCAGCGTTGAAGGGGACGGGATGCACCCTGAGCAGTTCTTC. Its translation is CSVEGDGMHPEQFF.